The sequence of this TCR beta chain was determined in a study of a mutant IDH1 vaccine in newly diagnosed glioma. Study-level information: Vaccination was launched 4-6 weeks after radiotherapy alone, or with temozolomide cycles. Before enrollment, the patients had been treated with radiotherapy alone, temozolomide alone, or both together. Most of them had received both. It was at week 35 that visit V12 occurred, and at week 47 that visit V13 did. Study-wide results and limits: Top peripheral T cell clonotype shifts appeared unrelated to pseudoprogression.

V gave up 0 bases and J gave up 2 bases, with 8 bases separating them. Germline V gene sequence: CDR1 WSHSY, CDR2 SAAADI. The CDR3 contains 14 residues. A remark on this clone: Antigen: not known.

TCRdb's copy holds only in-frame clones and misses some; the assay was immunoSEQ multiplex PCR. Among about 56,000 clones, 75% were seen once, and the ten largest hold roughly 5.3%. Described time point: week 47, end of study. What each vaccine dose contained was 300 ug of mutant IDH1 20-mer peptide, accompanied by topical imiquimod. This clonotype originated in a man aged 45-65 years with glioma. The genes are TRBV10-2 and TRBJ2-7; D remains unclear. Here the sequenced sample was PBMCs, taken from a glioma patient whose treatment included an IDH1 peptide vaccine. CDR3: CASSESGPAYEQYF. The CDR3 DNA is TGCGCCAGCAGTGAGTCAGGCCCAGCCTACGAGCAGTACTTC.